What follows is one T cell receptor beta chain and its context. The data were taken from a study of blood T cell repertoires in COVID-19. Overall study context: The analysed material was cDNA or gDNA that came from T cells, B-cell-depleted T cells, or PBMCs.

The length of the CDR3 is 15 residues. V was clipped by 5 bases and J by 0 bases, with 8 bases between them. Germline CDR1 reads SGHTA; CDR2 reads FQGNSA. Profiled with immunoSEQ multiplex PCR; TCRdb holds only in-frame clones, not every one. The data hold fewer than 200,000 clones, with roughly 89% observed a single time. This receptor was taken from a woman between 65 and 79 years old with COVID-19, enrolled during active disease. This sequence joins TRBV7-2 and TRBJ2-6, with a possible D match to TRBD2 (6 bases). The sample taken for sequencing was peripheral blood. In DNA form, the CDR3 reads TGTGCCAGCAGCCCGACTAGCTCTGGGGCCAACGTCCTGACTTTC. This encodes CASSPTSSGANVLTF.